Listed below are T cell receptor beta chains from one sample, sequenced in a study of metastatic and nonmetastatic thyroid tumors. MiXCR re-clonotyped the PCR reads for TCRdb. The profile shows tens of thousands of clones, less than 15% of them singletons. The sequencing input was blood. The source is a male donor with papillary thyroid cancer or a benign thyroid nodule (not recorded which). Some clones in this sample may be carry-over from other donors' samples. The CDR3 runs from the conserved cysteine through the conserved F or W. The D gene is left open where the match is weak. Where a row states a size, it is once, few, many or the class of an expanded clone; other rows omit it.

TRBD1	TRBV12-3/TRBV12-4	TRBJ1-1	many	CASSLGPGQGAFSEAFF	TGTGCCAGCAGTTTGGGTCCGGGACAGGGGGCTTTCTCTGAAGCTTTCTTT
NA	TRBV5-1	TRBJ2-5	NA	CASSFRRGLQETQYF	TGCGCCAGCAGCTTCCGCAGGGGTCTCCAAGAGACCCAGTACTTC
NA	TRBV11-1	TRBJ2-3	once	CFSSPKAGPSTDTQYF	TGTTTCAGCAGCCCAAAGGCCGGTCCTAGCACAGATACGCAGTATTTT
NA	TRBV6-4	TRBJ2-3	medium-sized	CASSVETDGTDTQYF	TGTGCCAGCAGTGTTGAGACCGATGGAACAGATACGCAGTATTTT
TRBD1	TRBV6-5	TRBJ1-6	medium-sized	CASSYSDRGSPLHF	TGTGCCAGCAGTTACTCAGACAGGGGGTCACCCCTCCACTTT
NA	TRBV28	TRBJ1-1	many	CASSLSESMNTEAFF	TGTGCCAGCAGTTTATCGGAATCAATGAACACTGAAGCTTTCTTT
NA	TRBV7-9	TRBJ1-2	NA	CASSPSAASQYGYTF	TGTGCCAGCAGCCCCTCCGCGGCAAGCCAGTATGGCTACACCTTC
NA	TRBV11-3	TRBJ2-1	NA	CTSSRNRGYYGNEQFF	TGTACCAGCAGCCGAAACCGAGGCTACTACGGCAATGAGCAGTTCTTC
NA	TRBV3-1	TRBJ2-3	many	CASSQGTVPSTDTQYF	TGTGCCAGCAGCCAAGGGACTGTCCCTAGCACAGATACGCAGTATTTT
NA	TRBV11-1	TRBJ2-7	many	CASSLALGPGVYEQYF	TGTGCCAGCAGCTTAGCATTGGGCCCTGGGGTCTACGAGCAGTACTTC
NA	TRBV11-1	TRBJ2-3	many	CASSLEPGGSTDTQYF	TGTGCCAGCAGCTTAGAACCTGGCGGGAGCACAGATACGCAGTATTTT
TRBD2	TRBV7-9	TRBJ2-5	NA	CASSLVSGREGETQYF	TGTGCCAGCAGCTTAGTATCGGGCAGGGAGGGAGAGACCCAGTACTTC
TRBD1	TRBV25-1	TRBJ1-5	many	CASSDTGGNQPQHF	TGTGCCAGCAGTGATACAGGGGGCAATCAGCCCCAGCATTTT
NA	TRBV6-1	TRBJ2-3	medium-sized	CASSEQASSTDTQYF	TGTGCCAGCAGTGAACAGGCTTCTAGCACAGATACGCAGTATTTT
NA	TRBV5-1	TRBJ2-7	NA	CASSWDPSYEQYF	TGCGCCAGCAGCTGGGACCCATCCTACGAGCAGTACTTC
NA	TRBV10-3	TRBJ1-2	medium-sized	CAISESTEDIEGYTF	TGTGCCATCAGTGAGTCGACTGAGGATATAGAAGGCTACACCTTC
NA	TRBV5-1	TRBJ2-5	NA	CASSVQETQYF	TGCGCCAGCAGCGTGCAAGAGACCCAGTACTTC
TRBD1	TRBV6-1	TRBJ1-2	few	CASSVGTGLGYTF	TGTGCCAGCAGTGTGGGGACAGGGCTCGGCTACACCTTC
NA	TRBV11-1	TRBJ1-5	many	CASGGGSGGGNQPQHF	TGTGCCAGCGGGGGAGGTTCGGGCGGGGGCAATCAGCCCCAGCATTTT
NA	TRBV11-2	TRBJ1-5	NA	CASSPRGGDSNQPQHF	TGTGCCAGCAGCCCGAGGGGAGGGGATAGCAATCAGCCCCAGCATTTT
NA	TRBV28	TRBJ1-2	medium-sized	CASSYGRTGYGYTF	TGTGCCAGCAGTTATGGGAGAACCGGCTATGGCTACACCTTC
NA	TRBV30	TRBJ2-2	NA	CAWSPSLGITGELFF	TGTGCCTGGAGTCCCTCTCTGGGGATAACCGGGGAGCTGTTTTTT
NA	TRBV12-3/TRBV12-4	TRBJ2-3	medium-sized	CASSFGGGFSTDTQYF	TGTGCCAGCAGTTTCGGTGGGGGGTTTAGCACAGATACGCAGTATTTT
NA	TRBV2	TRBJ1-4	many	CASRLQRDNEKLFF	TGTGCCAGCAGGCTGCAGCGGGATAATGAAAAACTGTTTTTT
TRBD1	TRBV5-1	TRBJ1-2	many	CASSGQANYGYTF	TGCGCCAGCTCCGGACAGGCCAACTATGGCTACACCTTC
NA	TRBV30	TRBJ2-5	NA	CAWSEEETQYF	TGTGCCTGGAGTGAAGAAGAGACCCAGTACTTC
NA	TRBV19	TRBJ1-5	many	CASSQQGLINQPQHF	TGTGCCAGTAGCCAACAGGGATTGATTAATCAGCCCCAGCATTTT
TRBD1	TRBV12-3/TRBV12-4	TRBJ2-5	medium-sized	CASSRDRGRRETQYF	TGTGCCAGCAGTCGGGACAGGGGGCGCCGGGAGACCCAGTACTTC
NA	TRBV28	TRBJ1-1	many	CASSPRFGPINTEAFF	TGTGCCAGCAGTCCCCGGTTCGGCCCAATCAACACTGAAGCTTTCTTT